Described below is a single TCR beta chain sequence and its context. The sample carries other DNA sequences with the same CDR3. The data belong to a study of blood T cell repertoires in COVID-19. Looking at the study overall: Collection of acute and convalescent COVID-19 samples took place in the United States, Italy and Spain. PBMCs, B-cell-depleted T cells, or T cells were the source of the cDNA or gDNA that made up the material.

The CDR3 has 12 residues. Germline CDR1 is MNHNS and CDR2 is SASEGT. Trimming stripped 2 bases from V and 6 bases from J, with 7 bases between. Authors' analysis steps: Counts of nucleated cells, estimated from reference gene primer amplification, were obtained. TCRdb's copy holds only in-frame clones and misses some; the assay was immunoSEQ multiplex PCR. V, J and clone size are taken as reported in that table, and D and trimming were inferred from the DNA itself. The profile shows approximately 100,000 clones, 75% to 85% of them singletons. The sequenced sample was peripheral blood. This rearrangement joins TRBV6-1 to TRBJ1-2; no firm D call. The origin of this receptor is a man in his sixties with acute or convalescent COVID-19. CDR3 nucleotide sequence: TGTGCCAGCAGTGAAATGGCAGATGGCTACACCTTC. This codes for CASSEMADGYTF.